This T cell receptor beta chain was retrieved from a study of patients and donors after allogeneic stem cell transplantation. This CDR3 has 15 residues. From the RT-PCR reads, TCRdb called clonotypes with MiXCR, one entry per CDR3 protein. Of some 880,000 distinct CDR3 sequences listed, roughly 18% are singletons. The rearrangement joins TRBV21-1 to TRBJ2-7; TRBD1 reflects the table's D call only, with no check against the DNA. TRBV21-1 is reported as a pseudogene. Sequencing was done on a sample of blood, either unsorted or a sorted T cell fraction (not recorded which). This receptor was identified in a human donor who was either an allogeneic HSCT recipient or a stem cell or donor lymphocyte infusion donor (not recorded which). It is not recorded whose cells these are; they may come from a transplant donor. The CDR3 sequence: CASSNRTGFGGEQYF. The CDR3 region has the DNA TGTGCCAGCAGCAACAGGACGGGGTTCGGGGGGGAGCAGTACTTC.